These 15 T cell receptor beta chains share one sample of origin, sequenced in a study of CD8+CD57+ T cells in acquired aplastic anemia. No antigen is known for these receptors. It was patients with CD8+CD57+ cell expansion by flow cytometry who were chosen for sequencing. General observations from the study: The CD8+CD57+ cells of patients were less diverse than their total CD4+ and CD8+ pools.

It was genomic DNA that served as the template for profiling TCR beta VDJ and CDR3. MiXCR, run by TCRdb on the reads, gives a single entry per CDR3 protein. The sample gives 15,000 to 20,000 distinct CDR3 sequences, around two fifths of which show up once; approximately 86% is in the top ten. The sample consisted of CD8+CD57+ T cells sorted from PBMCs. Specified subset: bead-enriched CD8+CD57+ effector memory T cells from SAA patients. All receptors derive from a human donor with aplastic anemia.

This clonotype occurred a few times. As DNA, the CDR3 is TGTGCCAGCAGTGACTTGGACAGGGGCTACGAGCAGTACTTC. Its protein product is CASSDLDRGYEQYF. V and J are TRBV2 and TRBJ2-7, with TRBD1 identical over 9 bases. The germline V gene encodes CDR1 SNHLY and CDR2 FYNNEI. The CDR3 runs 14 residues. With 3 bases clipped from V and 3 bases from J, the junction kept 3 bases outside the gene matches. The entire variable domain, with the rest obtained from reference TRBV2 and TRBJ2-7, is as follows: EPEVTQTPSHQVTQMGQEVILRCVPISNHLYFYWYRQILGQKVEFLVSFYNNEISEKSEIFDDQFSVERPDGSNFTLKIRSTKLEDSAMYFCASSDLDRGYEQYFGPGTRLTVT.

This clonotype occurred many times. The chain has TRBV9 and TRBJ2-7; 7 bases are a match to TRBD2. Germline CDR1 is SGDLS and CDR2 is YYNGEE. Trimming removed 0 bases from V and 2 bases from J; junction bases left unmatched: 11. This CDR3 region has 17 residues. CDR3 sequence reads: CASSVEPHSGGTYEQYF. CDR3 nucleotide sequence: TGTGCCAGCAGCGTAGAGCCTCATTCGGGGGGTACCTACGAGCAGTACTTC. Drawing the rest from reference TRBV9 and TRBJ2-7, the complete variable domain is DSGVTQTPKHLITATGQRVTLRCSPRSGDLSVYWYQQSLDQGLQFLIQYYNGEERAKGNILERFSAQQFPDLHSELNLSSLELGDSALYFCASSVEPHSGGTYEQYFGPGTRLTVT.

This clonotype was seen ten or more times. The chain employs TRBV4-1 and TRBJ2-2; 8 bases line up with TRBD1. The CDR3 extends over 18 amino acids. Unmatched junction bases numbered 11, after V lost 1 base and J lost 4 bases. CDR1 MGHRA and CDR2 YSYEKL come from the germline V gene. The DNA for the CDR3 is TGCGCCAGCAGCCAAGTCCCGGGACAGGACCGGTTCACCGGGGAGCTGTTTTTT. Residues: CASSQVPGQDRFTGELFF.

This chain uses TRBV20-1 with TRBJ2-3; tentatively, D is TRBD2 (7 bases). Per the germline V gene, CDR1 is DFQATT and CDR2 is SNEGSKA (reference sequence). This CDR3 comprises 13 residues. The V end was cut by 3 bases, the J end by 6 bases, with 13 bases between. Here the CDR3 DNA reads TGCAGTGCTAGGTTTAGGGGGGGGGATACGCAGTATTTT. As protein: CSARFRGGDTQYF.

CDR3 loop: CASSVGQNREYEQYF. The CDR3 bases are TGTGCCAGCAGCGTAGGACAGAACCGAGAATACGAGCAGTACTTC. The J gene is TRBJ2-7, the V gene TRBV9, with D tentatively TRBD1 (5 bases). In germline, CDR1 is SGDLS, CDR2 YYNGEE. The CDR3 has 15 amino acids. The V end lost 0 bases, the J end lost 4 bases, and 14 bases lay between the germline ends.

V and J are TRBV20-1 and TRBJ2-7, with D uncertain. The ends were cut back, 4 bases at V and 7 bases at J, with 11 bases in the middle. The germline V gene has CDR1 DFQATT and CDR2 SNEGSKA (reference sequence). This CDR3 contains 11 residues. In nucleotides, the CDR3 is TGCAGTGCTAATGAGGTTCGGGAGCAGTACTTC. Its translation: CSANEVREQYF.

As to this clonotype: This could be a read error, since a much larger clone is one nucleotide away. DNA of the CDR3: TGTGGCAGCAGCGTAACAGGAGGGGATGAGCAGTTCTTC. Translating it yields CGSSVTGGDEQFF. The chain joins TRBV9 to TRBJ2-1, with D possibly matching TRBD2 (6 bases). This CDR3 comprises 13 residues. CDR1 SGDLS and CDR2 YYNGEE come from the germline V gene.

Remarks on this clonotype: A much larger clone is a single base away; this may be a read error. This sequence joins TRBV10-3 and TRBJ2-7, with D perhaps matching TRBD1 or TRBD2 (5 bases each). Trimming left V 6 bases short and J 3 bases short, with 21 bases between. The germline V gene has CDR1 ENHRY and CDR2 SYGVKD. The CDR3 is 16 residues long. The CDR3 DNA sequence: TGTGCCATCAGCAGTTCTATAGGGACCGGTAACTACGAGCAGTACTTC. Its protein is CAISSSIGTGNYEQYF.

In this sample, this clonotype turned up a few times. The rearrangement links TRBV15 to TRBJ2-5; D may be TRBD2 (6 bases). V gave up 4 bases and J gave up 4 bases, with 13 bases separating them. Looked up from germline, CDR1 is LNHNV and CDR2 is YYDKDF (reference sequence). The CDR3 spans 14 residues. The CDR3 sequence is CATSTAGSGETQYF. The CDR3 bases are TGTGCCACCAGCACCGCGGGTAGCGGAGAGACCCAGTACTTC.

This clonotype was counted a few times. The V gene is TRBV19, the J gene TRBJ2-7; D not certain. The CDR3 has 13 amino acids. V was trimmed by 5 bases and J by 2 bases, leaving 10 bases between them. CDR1 is LNHDA, CDR2 SQIVND, per germline (reference sequence). CDR3 bases: TGTGCCAGTAGTCCGCCGGGTGCCTACGAGCAGTACTTC. Amino acid sequence: CASSPPGAYEQYF.

This clonotype was counted many times. The genes are TRBV12-3 or TRBV12-4 and TRBJ2-7; D remains unclear. This CDR3 has 14 amino acids. V lost 1 base to trimming and J lost 3 bases, with 10 bases between them. CDR3: CASSLGVSGYEQYF. CDR3 sequence (DNA): TGTGCCAGCAGTTTAGGAGTGTCAGGCTACGAGCAGTACTTC.

This clonotype was seen many times. The V call is TRBV7-7, the J call TRBJ2-2; 7 nucleotides line up with TRBD2. CDR3 length: 12 amino acids. Germline V gene sequence: CDR1 SSHAT, CDR2 FNYEAQ (reference sequence). The chain's CDR3 is CASGSNTGELFF. In nucleotides, the CDR3 is TGTGCTAGCGGGTCGAACACCGGGGAGCTGTTTTTT.

The CDR3 is CSAQDRNTF. The CDR3 DNA is TGCAGTGCCCAGGACAGGAACACCTTC. This chain links TRBV20-1 with TRBJ1-2, with 7 bases lining up with TRBD1. Trimming cost V 6 bases and J 12 bases; bases outside gene matches: 4. CDR1 and CDR2 from the germline V gene are DFQATT and SNEGSKA (reference sequence). The CDR3 has 9 amino acids.

This chain joins TRBV5-5 and TRBJ1-2, with 7 bases fitting TRBD1. V was clipped by 3 bases and J by 8 bases; unmatched bases: 16. Germline V gene data show CDR1 as SGHKS and CDR2 as YYEKEE (reference sequence). The CDR3 has 16 residues. The CDR3 DNA reads TGTGCCAGCAGCTCGTACATAACAGGGGCGAGGATGGGCTACACCTTC. Translating it yields CASSSYITGARMGYTF.

Concerning this clonotype: The missing conserved phenylalanine or tryptophan at the end of this CDR3 makes a read error likely. The rearrangement links TRBV6-4 to TRBJ2-3; 11 positions match TRBD1. This CDR3 has 15 residues. Per the germline V gene, CDR1 is MRHNA and CDR2 is SNTAGT. The CDR3 here is CAGSDGQGATDTQYS. CDR3 bases: TGTGCCGGCAGTGACGGACAGGGGGCCACAGATACGCAGTATTCT.